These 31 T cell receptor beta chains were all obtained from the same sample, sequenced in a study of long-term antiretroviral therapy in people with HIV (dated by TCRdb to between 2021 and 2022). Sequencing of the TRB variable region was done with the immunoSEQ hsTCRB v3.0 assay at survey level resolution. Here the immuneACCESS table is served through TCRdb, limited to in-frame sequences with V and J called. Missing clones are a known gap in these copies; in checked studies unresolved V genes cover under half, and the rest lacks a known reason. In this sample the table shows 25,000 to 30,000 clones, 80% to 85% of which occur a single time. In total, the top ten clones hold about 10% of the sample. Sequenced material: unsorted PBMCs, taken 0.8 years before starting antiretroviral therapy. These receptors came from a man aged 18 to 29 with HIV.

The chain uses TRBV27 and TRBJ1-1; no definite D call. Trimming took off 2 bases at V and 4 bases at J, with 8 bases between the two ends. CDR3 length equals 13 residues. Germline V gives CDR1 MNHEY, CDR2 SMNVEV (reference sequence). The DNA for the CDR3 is TGTGCCAGCAGTTTAGGTGCAGTCACTGAAGCTTTCTTT. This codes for CASSLGAVTEAFF.

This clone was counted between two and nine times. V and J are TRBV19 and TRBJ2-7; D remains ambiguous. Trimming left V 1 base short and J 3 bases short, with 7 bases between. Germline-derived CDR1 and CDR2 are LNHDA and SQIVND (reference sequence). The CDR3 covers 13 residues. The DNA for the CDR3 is TGTGCCAGTAGTATAGGGACCAACTACGAGCAGTACTTC. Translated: CASSIGTNYEQYF.

CDR3 bases: TGCGCCAGCAGCCAACTCGGGACTAGCGGAGACTACAATGAGCAGTTCTTC. Translated, it gives CASSQLGTSGDYNEQFF. V usage is TRBV4-1 and J usage is TRBJ2-1; TRBD2 matches 11 bases. J was trimmed by 3 bases and V by 2 bases; bases with no gene match: 6. The V gene's germline CDR1 is MGHRA and CDR2 YSYEKL. This CDR3 is built from 17 residues.

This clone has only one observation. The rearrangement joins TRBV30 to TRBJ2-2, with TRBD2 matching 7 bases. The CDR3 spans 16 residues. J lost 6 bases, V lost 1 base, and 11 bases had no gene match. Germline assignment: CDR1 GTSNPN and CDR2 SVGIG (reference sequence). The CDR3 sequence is CAWSGGGGYVAGELFF. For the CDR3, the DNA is TGTGCCTGGAGTGGAGGCGGGGGTTATGTAGCCGGGGAGCTGTTTTTT. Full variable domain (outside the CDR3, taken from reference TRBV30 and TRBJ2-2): SQTIHQWPATLVQPVGSPLSLECTVEGTSNPNLYWYRQAAGRGLQLLFYSVGIGQISSEVPQNLSASRPQDRQFILSSKKLLLSDSGFYLCAWSGGGGYVAGELFFGEGSRLTVL.

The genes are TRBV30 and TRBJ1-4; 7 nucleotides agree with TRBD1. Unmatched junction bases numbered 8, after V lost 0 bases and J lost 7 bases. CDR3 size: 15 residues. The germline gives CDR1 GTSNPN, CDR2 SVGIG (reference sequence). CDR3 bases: TGTGCCTGGAGTGTTCGTAACAGGGGAGGTGAAAAACTGTTTTTT. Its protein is CAWSVRNRGGEKLFF.

CDR3 protein: CASTTRVRYGYTF. The CDR3 bases are TGTGCCAGCACTACCAGGGTGAGGTATGGCTACACCTTC. The gene calls are TRBV27 and TRBJ1-2, with D possibly being TRBD1 (5 bases). Germline CDR1 is MNHEY and CDR2 is SMNVEV (reference sequence). V gave up 7 bases and J gave up 5 bases, with 14 bases separating them. The CDR3 runs to 13 residues.

CDR3 amino acids: CASSVDRGYGADTQYF. CDR3 coding DNA: TGTGCCAGCAGTGTCGACAGGGGCTACGGGGCAGATACGCAGTATTTT. V is TRBV6-1 and J is TRBJ2-3, with TRBD1 identical over 8 bases. V lost 4 bases to trimming and J lost 4 bases; unmatched junction nucleotides: 10. CDR1 is MNHNS and CDR2 is SASEGT in the germline V gene. This CDR3 region has 16 residues.

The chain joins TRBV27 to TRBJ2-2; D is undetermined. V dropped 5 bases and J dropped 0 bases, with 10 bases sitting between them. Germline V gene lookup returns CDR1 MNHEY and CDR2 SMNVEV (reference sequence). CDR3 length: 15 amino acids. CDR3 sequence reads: CASSASLANTGELFF. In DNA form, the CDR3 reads TGTGCCAGCAGTGCGTCCCTCGCGAACACCGGGGAGCTGTTTTTT.

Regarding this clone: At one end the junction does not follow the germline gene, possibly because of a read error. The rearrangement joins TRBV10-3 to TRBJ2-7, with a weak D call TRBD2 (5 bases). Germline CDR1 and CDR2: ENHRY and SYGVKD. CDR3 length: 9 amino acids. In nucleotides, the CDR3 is TGTGCCATCAACGAGGTGGAGGAGTTC. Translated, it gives CAINEVEEF.

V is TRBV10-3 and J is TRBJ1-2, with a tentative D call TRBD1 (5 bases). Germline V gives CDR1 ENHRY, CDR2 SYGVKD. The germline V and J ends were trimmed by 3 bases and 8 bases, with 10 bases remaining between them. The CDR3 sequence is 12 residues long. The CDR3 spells CAISDEGSGYTF. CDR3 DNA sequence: TGTGCCATCAGTGATGAGGGGAGCGGCTACACCTTC.

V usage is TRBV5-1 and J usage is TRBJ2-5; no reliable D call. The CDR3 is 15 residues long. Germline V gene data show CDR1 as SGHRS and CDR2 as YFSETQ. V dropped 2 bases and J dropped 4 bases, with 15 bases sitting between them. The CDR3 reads CASSFALRATETQYF. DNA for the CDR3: TGCGCCAGCAGCTTCGCTCTACGTGCTACAGAGACCCAGTACTTC.

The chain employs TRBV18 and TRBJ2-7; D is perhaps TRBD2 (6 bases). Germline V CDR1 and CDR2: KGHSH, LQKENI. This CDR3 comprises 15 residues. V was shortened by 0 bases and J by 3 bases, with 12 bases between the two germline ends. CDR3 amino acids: CASSPPDGLLYEQYF. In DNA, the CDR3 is TGTGCCAGCTCACCACCGGACGGACTACTCTACGAGCAGTACTTC.

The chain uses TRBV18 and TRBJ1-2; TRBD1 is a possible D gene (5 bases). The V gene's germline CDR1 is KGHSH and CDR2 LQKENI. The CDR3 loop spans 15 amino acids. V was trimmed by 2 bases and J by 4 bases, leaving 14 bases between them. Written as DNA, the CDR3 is TGTGCCAGCTCACCAACGGGGGAGGGAGGCTATGGCTACACCTTC. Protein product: CASSPTGEGGYGYTF. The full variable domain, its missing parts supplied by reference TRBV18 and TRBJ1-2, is NAGVMQNPRHLVRRRGQEARLRCSPMKGHSHVYWYRQLPEEGLKFMVYLQKENIIDESGMPKERFSAEFPKEGPSILRIQQVVRGDSAAYFCASSPTGEGGYGYTFGSGTRLTVV.

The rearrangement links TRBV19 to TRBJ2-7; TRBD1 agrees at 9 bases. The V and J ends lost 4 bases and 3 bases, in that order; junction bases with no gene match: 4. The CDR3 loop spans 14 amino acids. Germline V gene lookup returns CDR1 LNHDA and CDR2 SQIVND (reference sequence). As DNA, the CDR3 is TGTGCCAGTAGTACGGGACAGGGAAGCTACGAGCAGTACTTC. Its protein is CASSTGQGSYEQYF.

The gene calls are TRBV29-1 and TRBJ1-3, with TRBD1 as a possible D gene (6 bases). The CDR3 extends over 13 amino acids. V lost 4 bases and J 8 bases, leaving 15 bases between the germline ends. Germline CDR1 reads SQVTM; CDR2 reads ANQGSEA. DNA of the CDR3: TGCAGCGTTGTCACAGGGCCGGAGGACACCATATATTTT. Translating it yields CSVVTGPEDTIYF.

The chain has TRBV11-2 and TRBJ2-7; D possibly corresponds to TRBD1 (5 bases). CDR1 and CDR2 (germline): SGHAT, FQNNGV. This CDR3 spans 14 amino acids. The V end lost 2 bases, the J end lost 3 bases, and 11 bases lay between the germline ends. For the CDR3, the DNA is TGTGCCAGCAGCTTAAGCCTTAGGGGCTACGAGCAGTACTTC. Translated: CASSLSLRGYEQYF.

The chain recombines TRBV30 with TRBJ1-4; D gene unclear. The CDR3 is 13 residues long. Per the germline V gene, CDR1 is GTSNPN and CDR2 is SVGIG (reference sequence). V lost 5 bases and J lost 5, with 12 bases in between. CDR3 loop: CAWEPDHNEKLFF. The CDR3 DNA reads TGTGCCTGGGAGCCGGATCACAATGAAAAACTGTTTTTT.

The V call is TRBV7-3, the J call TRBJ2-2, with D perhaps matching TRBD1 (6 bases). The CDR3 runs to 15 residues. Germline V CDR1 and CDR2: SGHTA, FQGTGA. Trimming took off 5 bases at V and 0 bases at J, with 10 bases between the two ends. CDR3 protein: CASSPWTANTGELFF. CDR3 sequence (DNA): TGTGCCAGCAGCCCATGGACAGCGAACACCGGGGAGCTGTTTTTT.

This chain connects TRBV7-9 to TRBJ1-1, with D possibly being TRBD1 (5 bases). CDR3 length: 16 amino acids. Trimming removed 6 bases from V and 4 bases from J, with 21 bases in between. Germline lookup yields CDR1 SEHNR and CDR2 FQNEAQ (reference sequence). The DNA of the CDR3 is TGTGCCAGCAGAGGGGATGAGGAGGCCCGGAGCACTGAAGCTTTCTTT. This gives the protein CASRGDEEARSTEAFF.

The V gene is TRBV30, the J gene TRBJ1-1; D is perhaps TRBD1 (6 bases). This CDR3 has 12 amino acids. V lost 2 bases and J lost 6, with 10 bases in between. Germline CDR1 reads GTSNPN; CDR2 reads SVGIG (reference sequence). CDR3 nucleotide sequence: TGTGCCTGGAGTACGGGGGCCGCTGAAGCTTTCTTT. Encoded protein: CAWSTGAAEAFF.

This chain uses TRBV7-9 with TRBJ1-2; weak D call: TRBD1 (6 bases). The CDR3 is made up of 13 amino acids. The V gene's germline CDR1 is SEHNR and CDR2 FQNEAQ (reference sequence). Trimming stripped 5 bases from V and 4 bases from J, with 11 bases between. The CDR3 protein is CASSPQGGYGYTF. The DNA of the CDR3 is TGTGCCAGCAGCCCACAGGGCGGCTATGGCTACACCTTC. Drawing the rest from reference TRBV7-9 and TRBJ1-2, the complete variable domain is DTGVSQNPRHKITKRGQNVTFRCDPISEHNRLYWYRQTLGQGPEFLTYFQNEAQLEKSRLLSDRFSAERPKGSFSTLEIQRTEQGDSAMYLCASSPQGGYGYTFGSGTRLTVV.

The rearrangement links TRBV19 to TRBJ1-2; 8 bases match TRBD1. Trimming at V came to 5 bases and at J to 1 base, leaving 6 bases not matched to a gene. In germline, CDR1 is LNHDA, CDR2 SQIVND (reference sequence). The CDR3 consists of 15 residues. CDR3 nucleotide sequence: TGTGCCAGTAGTCCAATTGGACAGGGTAACTATGGCTACACCTTC. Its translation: CASSPIGQGNYGYTF.

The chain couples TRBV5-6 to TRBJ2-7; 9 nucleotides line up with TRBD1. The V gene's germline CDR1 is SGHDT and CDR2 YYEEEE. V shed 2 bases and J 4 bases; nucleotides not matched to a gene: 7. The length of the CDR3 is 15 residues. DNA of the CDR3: TGTGCCAGCAGCTTCTTCGGGACAGGGAAGTACGAGCAGTACTTC. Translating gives CASSFFGTGKYEQYF.

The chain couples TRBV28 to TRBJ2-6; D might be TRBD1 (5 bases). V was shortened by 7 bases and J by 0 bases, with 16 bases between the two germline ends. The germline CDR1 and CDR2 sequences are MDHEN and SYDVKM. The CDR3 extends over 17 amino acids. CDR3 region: CASNGFQGDSGANVLTF. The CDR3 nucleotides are TGTGCCAGCAATGGTTTTCAGGGTGACTCTGGGGCCAACGTCCTGACTTTC.

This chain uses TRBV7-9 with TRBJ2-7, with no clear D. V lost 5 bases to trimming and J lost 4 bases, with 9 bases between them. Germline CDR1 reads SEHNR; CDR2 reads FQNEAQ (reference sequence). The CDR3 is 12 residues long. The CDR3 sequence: CASSPTSYEQYF. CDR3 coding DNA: TGTGCCAGCAGCCCTACATCATACGAGCAGTACTTC.

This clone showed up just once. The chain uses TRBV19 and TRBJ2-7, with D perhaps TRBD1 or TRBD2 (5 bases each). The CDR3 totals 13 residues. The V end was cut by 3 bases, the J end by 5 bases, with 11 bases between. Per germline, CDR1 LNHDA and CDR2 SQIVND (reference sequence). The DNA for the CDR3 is TGTGCCAGTAGTATCGTTCGGGGCAACGAGCAGTACTTC. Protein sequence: CASSIVRGNEQYF.

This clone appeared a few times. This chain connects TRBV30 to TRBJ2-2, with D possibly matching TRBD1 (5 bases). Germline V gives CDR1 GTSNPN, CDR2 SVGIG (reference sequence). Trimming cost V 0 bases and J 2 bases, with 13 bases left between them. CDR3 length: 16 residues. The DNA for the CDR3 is TGTGCCTGGAGTGTATGGGCGACAGAAAACACCGGGGAGCTGTTTTTT. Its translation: CAWSVWATENTGELFF.

The CDR3, as DNA: TGTGCCAGTAGTACCGGCCCGGCGAACGGGCAGTTCTTC. Amino acids: CASSTGPANGQFF. This rearrangement joins TRBV19 to TRBJ2-1; D is undetermined. This CDR3 region has 13 residues. CDR1 and CDR2 (germline): LNHDA, SQIVND (reference sequence). Trimming removed 4 bases from V and 12 bases from J, with 16 bases in between.

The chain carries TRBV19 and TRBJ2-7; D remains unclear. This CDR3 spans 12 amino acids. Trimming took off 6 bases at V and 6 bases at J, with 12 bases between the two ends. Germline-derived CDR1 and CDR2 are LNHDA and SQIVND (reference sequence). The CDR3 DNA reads TGTGCCAGTAGCACAACTAATTCCGAGCAGTACTTC. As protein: CASSTTNSEQYF.

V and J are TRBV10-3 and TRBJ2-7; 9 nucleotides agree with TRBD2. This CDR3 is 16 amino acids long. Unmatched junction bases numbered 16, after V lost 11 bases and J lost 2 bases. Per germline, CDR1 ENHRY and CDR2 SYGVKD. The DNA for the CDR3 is TGTGCCTCGCGGACTAGCGCTTCTCCCCCTCCCTACGAGCAGTACTTC. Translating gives CASRTSASPPPYEQYF.

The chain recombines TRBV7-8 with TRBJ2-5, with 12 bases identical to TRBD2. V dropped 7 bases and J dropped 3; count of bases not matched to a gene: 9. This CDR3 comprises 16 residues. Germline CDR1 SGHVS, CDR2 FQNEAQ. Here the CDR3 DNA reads TGTGCCAGCACAAGACTAGCGGGGGCGGGAGAAGAGACCCAGTACTTC. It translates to CASTRLAGAGEETQYF.